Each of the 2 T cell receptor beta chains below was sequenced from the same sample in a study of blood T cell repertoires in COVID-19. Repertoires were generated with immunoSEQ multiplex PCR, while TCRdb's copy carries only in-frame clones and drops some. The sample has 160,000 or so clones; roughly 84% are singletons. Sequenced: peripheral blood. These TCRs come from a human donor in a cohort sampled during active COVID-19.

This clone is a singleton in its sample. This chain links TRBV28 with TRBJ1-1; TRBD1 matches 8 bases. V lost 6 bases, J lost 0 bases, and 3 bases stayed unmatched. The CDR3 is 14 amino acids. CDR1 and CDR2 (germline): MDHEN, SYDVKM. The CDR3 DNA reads TGTGCCAGCAGACTGGGACAGGTGAACACTGAAGCTTTCTTT. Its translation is CASRLGQVNTEAFF.

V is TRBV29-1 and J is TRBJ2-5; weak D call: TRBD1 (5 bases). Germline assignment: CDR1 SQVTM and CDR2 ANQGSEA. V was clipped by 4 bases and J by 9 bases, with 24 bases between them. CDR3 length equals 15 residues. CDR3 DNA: TGCAGCGTTGTGGCCTCGGGTCTGTGGGAAGGGGCCCAGTACTTC. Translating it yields CSVVASGLWEGAQYF.